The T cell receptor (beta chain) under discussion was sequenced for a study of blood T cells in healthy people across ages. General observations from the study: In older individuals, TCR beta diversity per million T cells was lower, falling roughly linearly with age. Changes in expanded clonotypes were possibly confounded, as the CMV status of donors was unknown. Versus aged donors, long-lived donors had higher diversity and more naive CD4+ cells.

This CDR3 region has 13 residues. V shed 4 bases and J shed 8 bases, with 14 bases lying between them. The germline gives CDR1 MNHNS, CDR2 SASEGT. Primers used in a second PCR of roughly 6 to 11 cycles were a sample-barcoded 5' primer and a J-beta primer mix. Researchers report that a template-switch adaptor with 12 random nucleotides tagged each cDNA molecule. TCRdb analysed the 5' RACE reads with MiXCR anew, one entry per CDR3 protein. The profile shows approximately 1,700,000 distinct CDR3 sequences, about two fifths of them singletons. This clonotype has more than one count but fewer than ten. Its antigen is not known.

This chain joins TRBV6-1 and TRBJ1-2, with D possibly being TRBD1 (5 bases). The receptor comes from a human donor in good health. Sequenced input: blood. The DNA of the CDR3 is TGTGCCAGCAGTGCCGCAGGGAGGGAGGGCTACACCTTC. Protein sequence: CASSAAGREGYTF.